The rows below give T cell receptor beta chains drawn from one sample of a study of cytomegalovirus exposure and HLA in healthy donors. The data were produced by immunoSEQ multiplex PCR, yet TCRdb's version contains in-frame clones alone and is incomplete. Of 200,000 to 250,000 clones listed, around 80% are singletons. The specimen sequenced was PBMCs. The receptors derive from a woman aged 25 to 45 in good health and CMV-seropositive. CDR3s include the opening cysteine and the closing phenylalanine or tryptophan. A D gene is named only where the DNA matches it firmly. Rows give clone size only sometimes, using once, few, many, or a class for an expanded clone.

D	size	V	J	length	DNA	CDR3
-	few	TRBV11-3	TRBJ2-2	14	TGTGCCAGCAGCTTATTTCGGAGTCCCGGGGAGCTGTTTTTT	CASSLFRSPGELFF
-	-	TRBV5-4	TRBJ2-2	17	TGTGCCAGCAGCCCACCGAGTGGCACCGCGAACACCGGGGAGCTGTTTTTT	CASSPPSGTANTGELFF
-	-	TRBV2	TRBJ1-4	18	TGTGCCAGCCAGCAATCGAGGACCGCCGGCGCAACTAATGAAAAACTGTTTTTT	CASQQSRTAGATNEKLFF
-	-	TRBV27	TRBJ1-2	13	TGTGCCAGCAGTTTGGCGGACAGAAGGGGCTACACCTTC	CASSLADRRGYTF
-	-	TRBV7-6	TRBJ2-6	14	TGTGCCAGCAGCCTATCCGCTGGGGCCAACGTCCTGACTTTC	CASSLSAGANVLTF
TRBD2	-	TRBV29-1	TRBJ2-3	17	TGCAGCGTTGAAGGGGTGACTAGCGGCCGGGGCACAGATACGCAGTATTTT	CSVEGVTSGRGTDTQYF
TRBD2	-	TRBV5-1	TRBJ2-5	16	TGCGCCAGCAGCTTGGAATCTAGCGGGAGGCAAGAGACCCAGTACTTC	CASSLESSGRQETQYF
TRBD2	-	TRBV14	TRBJ2-1	19	TGTGCCAGCAGTTTTAGGGCTAGCGGGGGCTACAGCTCCTACAATGAGCAGTTCTTC	CASSFRASGGYSSYNEQFF
-	-	TRBV11-2	TRBJ2-5	12	TGTGCCAGCAGCTTTGTCCAAGAGACCCAGTACTTC	CASSFVQETQYF
TRBD2	once	TRBV7-2	TRBJ2-7	16	TGTGCCAGCAGCCCCCAGAGTAGGGCGGGAGTCCACGAGCAGTACTTC	CASSPQSRAGVHEQYF
-	-	TRBV7-6	TRBJ1-1	13	TGTGCCAGCAGCTTATGGTTGGGCACTGAAGCTTTCTTT	CASSLWLGTEAFF
TRBD2	-	TRBV10-3	TRBJ2-7	13	TGTGCCATCACTAGCGGGGAGTCCTACGAGCAGTACTTC	CAITSGESYEQYF
TRBD2	-	TRBV9	TRBJ2-5	15	TGTGCCAGCAGCGGAGCTAGCGGGGTACAAGAGACCCAGTACTTC	CASSGASGVQETQYF
-	-	TRBV6-5	TRBJ1-2	14	TGTGCCAGCAGACCCCCAGGGATTAACTATGGCTACACCTTC	CASRPPGINYGYTF
-	-	TRBV30	TRBJ1-5	14	TGTGCCTGGAGTGTTTTAGGATTCAATCAGCCCCAGCATTTT	CAWSVLGFNQPQHF
-	once	TRBV30	TRBJ1-1	11	TGTGCCTGGACAGGCGAATTTGAAGCTTTCTTT	CAWTGEFEAFF
-	-	TRBV7-9	TRBJ1-2	16	TGTGCCAGCAGCTTAGAGGGTCACTTGGCTAACTATGGCTACACCTTC	CASSLEGHLANYGYTF
-	-	TRBV28	TRBJ2-7	15	TGTGCCAGCAGTTTGCCCGGGAGCCTTTTCTACGAGCAGTACTTC	CASSLPGSLFYEQYF
-	-	TRBV5-1	TRBJ1-2	15	TGCGCCAGCACCGTGGTTCCGGAGGGGGTCTATGGCTACACCTTC	CASTVVPEGVYGYTF
-	-	TRBV2	TRBJ2-7	14	TGTGCAACAAAGATATTTCGGGAGCGCCGCGAGCAGTACTTC	CATKIFRERREQYF
TRBD2	-	TRBV4-3	TRBJ2-1	16	TGCGCCAGCAGCCAACTTACTAGCGGGATCTACAATGAGCAGTTCTTC	CASSQLTSGIYNEQFF
TRBD1	-	TRBV6-5	TRBJ2-7	16	TGTGCCAGCAGTTCTATGGCCGGGACAGGGGGCAGGGAGCAGTACTTC	CASSSMAGTGGREQYF
TRBD1	-	TRBV30	TRBJ1-4	13	TGTGCCTGGAGGGACAGGGGGGAAGGAAAACTGTTTTTT	CAWRDRGEGKLFF
-	-	TRBV5-5	TRBJ2-7	11	TGTGCCAGCAGAAAGGACTACGAGCAGTACTTC	CASRKDYEQYF
-	-	TRBV27	TRBJ1-4	16	TGTGCCAGCAGTTTCAGCGCCGTCCCTCTTAATGAAAAACTGTTTTTT	CASSFSAVPLNEKLFF
-	few	TRBV19	TRBJ1-1	15	TGTGCCAGTAGTATAGTAGGCAGGGAGGTCACTGAAGCTTTCTTT	CASSIVGREVTEAFF
-	-	TRBV2	TRBJ1-1	14	TGTGCCAGCAGGGGAGGCTACATGAACACTGAAGCTTTCTTT	CASRGGYMNTEAFF
TRBD1	-	TRBV5-1	TRBJ1-1	15	TGCGCCAGCAGCCCTACGGACAGGGTGAACACTGAAGCTTTCTTT	CASSPTDRVNTEAFF
-	-	TRBV4-3	TRBJ2-1	16	TGCGCCAGCAGCCAAGAGGCGGCAGGGATGTACAATGAGCAGTTCTTC	CASSQEAAGMYNEQFF
-	-	TRBV4-2	TRBJ1-5	13	TGTGCCAGCAGCCAAGTACCAGGGCAGCCCCAGCATTTT	CASSQVPGQPQHF
-	-	TRBV30	TRBJ2-4	15	TGTGCCTGGAGTGAAGCACTGGTAGCCAAAAACATTCAGTACTTC	CAWSEALVAKNIQYF
TRBD1	-	TRBV9	TRBJ2-1	15	TGTGCCAGCAGCGACCGGGACAGGGTATACAATGAGCAGTTCTTC	CASSDRDRVYNEQFF
-	-	TRBV6-6	TRBJ1-1	15	TGTGCCAGCAGTTACTCTAGGGGTACGAACACTGAAGCTTTCTTT	CASSYSRGTNTEAFF
-	-	TRBV4-3	TRBJ2-7	14	TGCGCCAGCAGCCAAGAGGCGTACTCCTACGAGCAGTACTTC	CASSQEAYSYEQYF
-	-	TRBV20-1	TRBJ1-4	11	TGCAGTGCTAAGGCAGATGAAAAACTGTTTTTT	CSAKADEKLFF
-	-	TRBV15	TRBJ2-7	15	TGTGCCACCAGCAGAGATCTGGGACGCCCCCCATGGGAGTACTTC	CATSRDLGRPPWEYF
-	-	TRBV25-1	TRBJ1-2	16	TGTGCCAGCAGTGACTTGTGGACAGAAGCTAACTATGGCTACACCTTC	CASSDLWTEANYGYTF
TRBD2	-	TRBV4-2	TRBJ2-3	15	TGTGCCAGCAGCCAACGTCGGGAGGGCGCAGATACGCAGTATTTT	CASSQRREGADTQYF
-	-	TRBV25-1	TRBJ2-7	14	TGTGCCAGCAGTGAACCGGGAGACCGATACGAGCAGTACTTC	CASSEPGDRYEQYF
TRBD1	-	TRBV5-6	TRBJ1-1	15	TGTGCCAGCAGCTTGAATCCCGGACAGGGGTTAATAGCTTTCTTT	CASSLNPGQGLIAFF
TRBD2	-	TRBV7-2	TRBJ2-1	13	TGTGCCAGCAGCCCTAGCGGGAGATGGGAGCAGTTCTTC	CASSPSGRWEQFF
TRBD2	-	TRBV9	TRBJ2-1	17	TGTGCCAGCAGCGCCACAGGCTTCGGGAGGCGCGACAATGAGCAGTTCTTC	CASSATGFGRRDNEQFF
-	once	TRBV5-1	TRBJ2-7	13	TGCGCCAGCAAGACGGCAGGGGTTAACGAGCAGTACTTC	CASKTAGVNEQYF
TRBD1	-	TRBV9	TRBJ1-1	14	TGTGCCAGCAGCTTGGGACAGCCGAACACTGAAGCTTTCTTT	CASSLGQPNTEAFF
-	-	TRBV7-9	TRBJ1-5	15	TGTGCCAGCAGCTCATCATCCACGCAAACGGCGCCCCAGCATTTT	CASSSSSTQTAPQHF
TRBD2	-	TRBV4-1	TRBJ2-1	15	TGCGCCAGCAGCCAAGATTGGCGGGAGAGCAATGAGCAGTTCTTC	CASSQDWRESNEQFF
-	once	TRBV2	TRBJ2-3	15	TGTGCCAGCAGCGCCGACAGCCCTAGCACAGATACGCAGTATTTT	CASSADSPSTDTQYF
-	-	TRBV4-2	TRBJ1-5	17	TGTGCCAGCAGCCAAGTGGCGGACAGCTTCGGGTCGGAGCCCCAGCATTTT	CASSQVADSFGSEPQHF
-	-	TRBV19	TRBJ1-2	13	TGTGCCAGTAGTACCGCAGGGGTGGGTGGCTACACCTTC	CASSTAGVGGYTF
-	-	TRBV19	TRBJ1-1	13	TGTGCCAGTAGTATATGGTCTAACACTGAAGCTTTCTTT	CASSIWSNTEAFF
-	-	TRBV5-1	TRBJ2-2	16	TGCGCCAGCAGCCTAAGGGCGGAGCCGAACACCGGGGAGCTGTTTTTT	CASSLRAEPNTGELFF
-	-	TRBV29-1	TRBJ1-4	11	TGCAGCGTTGGTGAGGGGGAAAAACTGTTTTTT	CSVGEGEKLFF
TRBD1	-	TRBV6-1	TRBJ1-5	15	TGTGCCAGCAGGGCCAGGGACAGGATCAATCAGCCCCAGCATTTT	CASRARDRINQPQHF
TRBD1	-	TRBV29-1	TRBJ1-1	18	TGCAGCGTTGAAGGCCGAGGGACAGGGGGTGAATTTGGCACTGAAGCTTTCTTT	CSVEGRGTGGEFGTEAFF
-	-	TRBV6-5	TRBJ1-2	13	TGTGCCAGCAGTTATAGGATTTTAGATGGCTACACCTTC	CASSYRILDGYTF